These T cell receptor beta chains were read from a single sample in a study of yellow fever vaccine responses in identical twins. TCRdb reanalysed the RT-PCR reads using MiXCR and keeps one entry per CDR3 protein. The sample lists 15,000 to 20,000 distinct CDR3 sequences, approximately 80% occurring once. The sequenced sample was T cells from blood (PBMCs), unsorted or a sorted subset (not recorded which), obtained before or after yellow fever vaccination (not recorded which). The receptors originated from a woman aged 18-29 years who received the yellow fever vaccine. Both conserved end residues are part of each CDR3. Each record gives: clone size, J gene, V gene, CDR3 protein. Expanded clones are given a class, and other clones once, few, many or no size at all.

abundance: few; j_gene: TRBJ2-7; v_gene: TRBV23-1; CDR3aa: CASSQYSPTGRAYEQYF
abundance: NA; j_gene: TRBJ2-3; v_gene: TRBV5-6; CDR3aa: CASRLGKNTQYF
abundance: NA; j_gene: TRBJ2-7; v_gene: TRBV18; CDR3aa: CASSRGLAGGPMNF
abundance: NA; j_gene: TRBJ2-1; v_gene: TRBV9; CDR3aa: CASSVSAGVQNEQFF
abundance: once; j_gene: TRBJ2-7; v_gene: TRBV29-1; CDR3aa: CSAEQAGGEQYF
abundance: NA; j_gene: TRBJ2-6; v_gene: TRBV11-1; CDR3aa: CASSERPGSYSGANVLTF
abundance: NA; j_gene: TRBJ2-3; v_gene: TRBV7-2; CDR3aa: CASSLANPDTQYF
abundance: NA; j_gene: TRBJ2-3; v_gene: TRBV7-3; CDR3aa: CASSLMSGSTDTQYF
abundance: NA; j_gene: TRBJ1-2; v_gene: TRBV10-3; CDR3aa: CAISESGVSYGYTF
abundance: NA; j_gene: TRBJ2-3; v_gene: TRBV29-1; CDR3aa: CSVERAGGTDTQYF
abundance: NA; j_gene: TRBJ1-2; v_gene: TRBV29-1; CDR3aa: CSVVDPEGYGYTF
abundance: NA; j_gene: TRBJ2-7; v_gene: TRBV11-1; CDR3aa: CASSSPDRQGYEQYF
abundance: NA; j_gene: TRBJ1-5; v_gene: TRBV10-3; CDR3aa: CAISDRQGHQPQHF
abundance: NA; j_gene: TRBJ2-3; v_gene: TRBV19; CDR3aa: CASTGPRTSYGAQYF